This is a list of T cell receptor beta chains from one sample in a study of cytomegalovirus exposure and HLA in healthy donors. Repertoires were generated with immunoSEQ multiplex PCR, while TCRdb's copy carries only in-frame clones and drops some. The repertoire holds about 110,000 clones, with roughly 90% as singletons. The sample consisted of PBMCs. The receptors here all came from a woman in her late teens or twenties in good health and CMV-seropositive. Both conserved end residues are part of each CDR3. The D gene is left open where the match is weak.

d_gene: NA; v_gene: TRBV11-2; j_gene: TRBJ2-1; CDR3aa: CASSSSLNIVWFEQFF
d_gene: NA; v_gene: TRBV25-1; j_gene: TRBJ2-7; CDR3aa: CASRDSYEQYF
d_gene: TRBD1; v_gene: TRBV7-3; j_gene: TRBJ1-2; CDR3aa: CASSFAGGIYYGYTF
d_gene: TRBD1; v_gene: TRBV6-5; j_gene: TRBJ2-7; CDR3aa: CASSYSRDRSSYEQYF
d_gene: TRBD2; v_gene: TRBV19; j_gene: TRBJ2-1; CDR3aa: CASSSGGPYNEQFF
d_gene: NA; v_gene: TRBV6-1; j_gene: TRBJ1-1; CDR3aa: CASSEAETYVERAFF
d_gene: TRBD2; v_gene: TRBV6-1; j_gene: TRBJ2-2; CDR3aa: CASSVAGQNTGELFF
d_gene: TRBD2; v_gene: TRBV19; j_gene: TRBJ2-3; CDR3aa: CASSIALTSGATDTQYF
d_gene: NA; v_gene: TRBV2; j_gene: TRBJ2-7; CDR3aa: CASSLALGRATYEQYF
d_gene: NA; v_gene: TRBV4-2; j_gene: TRBJ1-5; CDR3aa: CASSQDDTGYQPQHF
d_gene: NA; v_gene: TRBV4-1; j_gene: TRBJ2-1; CDR3aa: CASSQDSGNEQFF
d_gene: TRBD1; v_gene: TRBV19; j_gene: TRBJ1-5; CDR3aa: CASSKRDSDWVSNQPQHF
d_gene: NA; v_gene: TRBV5-1; j_gene: TRBJ1-1; CDR3aa: CASSLSQGPNTEAFF
d_gene: NA; v_gene: TRBV15; j_gene: TRBJ1-1; CDR3aa: CATSPDTAFEAFF
d_gene: TRBD2; v_gene: TRBV2; j_gene: TRBJ2-3; CDR3aa: CASRRRGGTDTQYF
d_gene: TRBD2; v_gene: TRBV4-2; j_gene: TRBJ2-3; CDR3aa: CASSQVTSGGAETDTQYF
d_gene: NA; v_gene: TRBV28; j_gene: TRBJ1-1; CDR3aa: CASSSVRSAFF
d_gene: NA; v_gene: TRBV10-1; j_gene: TRBJ1-4; CDR3aa: CASSEAVEEKLFF
d_gene: NA; v_gene: TRBV25-1; j_gene: TRBJ2-4; CDR3aa: CASSEYEGGGKNIQYF
d_gene: TRBD1; v_gene: TRBV5-4; j_gene: TRBJ2-5; CDR3aa: CASSGDRAETQYF
d_gene: TRBD2; v_gene: TRBV6-5; j_gene: TRBJ2-5; CDR3aa: CASSYGTSGIQETQYF
d_gene: NA; v_gene: TRBV4-3; j_gene: TRBJ1-3; CDR3aa: CASSQGVQGPGNTIYF
d_gene: TRBD2; v_gene: TRBV16; j_gene: TRBJ2-1; CDR3aa: CASSPELLAGEPNEQFF
d_gene: NA; v_gene: TRBV4-1; j_gene: TRBJ1-1; CDR3aa: CASSHPPGQRGEVNTEAFF
d_gene: NA; v_gene: TRBV2; j_gene: TRBJ2-7; CDR3aa: CASSQTGLPGEQYF
d_gene: TRBD1; v_gene: TRBV7-8; j_gene: TRBJ1-5; CDR3aa: CASSVPGQGRQPQHF
d_gene: NA; v_gene: TRBV27; j_gene: TRBJ2-2; CDR3aa: CASSSGNTGELFF
d_gene: NA; v_gene: TRBV19; j_gene: TRBJ1-4; CDR3aa: CASTSQGSTNEKLFF
d_gene: TRBD1; v_gene: TRBV27; j_gene: TRBJ1-1; CDR3aa: CASSEFGGTGRTEAFF
d_gene: NA; v_gene: TRBV2; j_gene: TRBJ1-5; CDR3aa: CASSEPGLRQPQHF
d_gene: TRBD1; v_gene: TRBV5-7; j_gene: TRBJ2-2; CDR3aa: CASSLDTGVTGELFF
d_gene: TRBD1; v_gene: TRBV18; j_gene: TRBJ1-5; CDR3aa: CASSPGQGANQPQHF
d_gene: TRBD1; v_gene: TRBV6-1; j_gene: TRBJ1-2; CDR3aa: CASSPTGQVNGYTF
d_gene: TRBD2; v_gene: TRBV5-6; j_gene: TRBJ2-5; CDR3aa: CASSLERGGVETQYF
d_gene: TRBD2; v_gene: TRBV4-3; j_gene: TRBJ2-1; CDR3aa: CASSQDRLAGSYNEQFF
d_gene: NA; v_gene: TRBV19; j_gene: TRBJ2-2; CDR3aa: CASSIGPGTNTGELFF
d_gene: NA; v_gene: TRBV5-4; j_gene: TRBJ2-3; CDR3aa: CASSLEGRGPTDTQYF
d_gene: NA; v_gene: TRBV5-6; j_gene: TRBJ2-1; CDR3aa: CASSLGGHVYNEQFF
d_gene: NA; v_gene: TRBV27; j_gene: TRBJ2-4; CDR3aa: CASSLRPSGSDIQYF
d_gene: TRBD1; v_gene: TRBV9; j_gene: TRBJ1-3; CDR3aa: CASSVALGQGTGNTIYF
d_gene: NA; v_gene: TRBV15; j_gene: TRBJ1-2; CDR3aa: CATSRDLREPYGYTF
d_gene: NA; v_gene: TRBV7-9; j_gene: TRBJ1-6; CDR3aa: CASSFEGYNSPLHF
d_gene: TRBD1; v_gene: TRBV9; j_gene: TRBJ2-2; CDR3aa: CASSTGTGNTGELFF
d_gene: NA; v_gene: TRBV2; j_gene: TRBJ2-5; CDR3aa: CASSEASFRETQYF